Below are 14 T cell receptor beta chains sequenced from a single sample in a study of metastatic and nonmetastatic thyroid tumors. Treatment of any kind had been given to no patient before thyroid surgery. MiXCR reprocessed the PCR reads for TCRdb. Among 20,000 or so clones listed, roughly 24% were seen once. The specimen sequenced was blood. The receptor source for this set is a male donor with papillary thyroid cancer or a benign thyroid nodule (not recorded which). Some clones in this sample may be carry-over from other donors' samples.

This chain joins TRBV5-5 and TRBJ2-5, with 7 bases fitting TRBD2. Germline trimming cut 7 bases from V and 4 bases from J; bases unmatched to any gene: 7. The CDR3 loop spans 13 amino acids. Looked up from germline, CDR1 is SGHKS and CDR2 is YYEKEE (reference sequence). The CDR3 region is CASLWEGGETQYF. The CDR3 DNA sequence: TGTGCCAGCCTGTGGGAGGGAGGAGAGACCCAGTACTTC.

This chain uses TRBV5-1 with TRBJ2-3; possible D gene TRBD2, 6 bases. The CDR3 is 18 amino acids. Germline loops: CDR1 SGHRS, CDR2 YFSETQ. Trimming removed 1 base at V and 3 bases at J, with 21 bases between. CDR3 sequence reads: CASSLWGGVPLGTDTQYF. The CDR3 DNA sequence: TGCGCCAGCAGCTTGTGGGGCGGGGTACCATTGGGAACAGATACGCAGTATTTT.

This clone was detected ten times or more. This sequence may be a read error, since a much larger clone differs from it by one base. This chain uses TRBV28 with TRBJ1-5; D unresolved. This CDR3 is 15 amino acids long. From germline, CDR1 is MDHEN and CDR2 SYDVKM. Trimming stripped 5 bases from V and 4 bases from J, with 15 bases between. CDR3 sequence reads: CASSDLDKSNQPQHF. The CDR3, as DNA: TGTGCCAGCAGTGATCTTGACAAGTCGAATCAGCCCCAGCATTTT.

This clone was detected ten times or more. The chain joins TRBV7-9 to TRBJ1-2; D gene unclear. Germline CDR1 is SEHNR and CDR2 is FQNEAQ (reference sequence). The CDR3 has 14 amino acids. The ends were cut back, 5 bases at V and 3 bases at J, with 13 bases in the middle. The CDR3 loop reads CASSPVAFHYGYTF. CDR3 DNA: TGTGCCAGCAGCCCCGTGGCGTTTCACTATGGCTACACCTTC.

This clone was picked up many times. This chain uses TRBV6-1 with TRBJ2-7; the D gene could be TRBD1 or TRBD2 (5 bases each). CDR1 and CDR2 (germline): MNHNS, SASEGT. The CDR3 totals 15 residues. V was pared by 1 base and J by 2 bases, with 12 bases between. CDR3 bases: TGTGCCAGCAGTGAAGAAGAGGGGCCGACCTACGAGCAGTACTTC. It translates to CASSEEEGPTYEQYF.

Many counts were recorded for this clone. V gene TRBV20-1 combines with J gene TRBJ1-4, with D tentatively TRBD1 (6 bases). Germline V gene data show CDR1 as DFQATT and CDR2 as SNEGSKA (reference sequence). The CDR3 sequence is 13 residues long. Trimming took 6 bases from V and 4 from J, leaving 12 bases between them. Here the CDR3 reads CSALDRNNEKLFF. CDR3 coding DNA: TGCAGTGCCCTGGACAGAAATAATGAAAAACTGTTTTTT.

V gene TRBV6-1 combines with J gene TRBJ2-5; D assignment may be TRBD1 or TRBD2 (7 bases each). The length of the CDR3 is 15 residues. Deletions cut 7 bases from V and 4 bases from J, with 19 bases between. CDR1 and CDR2 from the germline V gene are MNHNS and SASEGT. This chain's CDR3 is CASTQGEGLGETQYF. DNA of the CDR3: TGTGCCAGCACCCAGGGGGAGGGACTGGGAGAGACCCAGTACTTC.

This clone appeared many times. V is TRBV11-2 and J is TRBJ2-7; TRBD1 matches at 9 bases. This CDR3 has 15 residues. V was clipped by 6 bases and J by 3 bases; unmatched bases: 9. In germline, CDR1 is SGHAT, CDR2 FQNNGV. The CDR3 here is CASRGAGQGRYEQYF. The CDR3, as DNA: TGTGCCAGCAGGGGAGCGGGACAGGGACGCTACGAGCAGTACTTC.

The rearrangement uses TRBV6-5 and TRBJ2-7; 9 positions agree with TRBD1. Losses at the gene ends were 4 bases for V and 3 bases for J; bases not matched to a gene: 7. Germline CDR1 MNHEY, CDR2 SVGAGI. This CDR3 contains 15 residues. Here the CDR3 reads CASSSRGGQGYEQYF. The CDR3 DNA follows: TGTGCCAGCAGTTCTCGCGGGGGACAGGGCTACGAGCAGTACTTC.

This clone showed up many times. The chain is built from TRBV27 and TRBJ2-3, with no clear D. The germline V and J ends were trimmed by 5 bases and 7 bases, with 13 bases remaining between them. CDR3 length: 13 amino acids. CDR1 and CDR2 (germline): MNHEY, SMNVEV (reference sequence). The CDR3 loop is CASSAPVLNTQYF. Here the CDR3 DNA reads TGTGCCAGCAGTGCTCCGGTCCTCAATACGCAGTATTTT.

This clone occurred many times. This CDR3 is also generated by other DNA sequences in the sample. The rearrangement uses TRBV20-1 and TRBJ2-3; D is uncertain. The length of the CDR3 is 14 residues. Trimming left V 0 bases short and J 1 base short, with 8 bases between. The germline V gene encodes CDR1 DFQATT and CDR2 SNEGSKA (reference sequence). The CDR3 DNA is TGCAGTGCTAGAGATTTGCGTGGCACAGATACGCAGTATTTT. It is translated as CSARDLRGTDTQYF.

This clone was detected many times. V gene TRBV19 combines with J gene TRBJ1-5, with TRBD1 identical over 8 bases. Germline values: CDR1 LNHDA, CDR2 SQIVND (reference sequence). The CDR3 contains 13 residues. After removal of 5 bases from V and 4 bases from J, the junction contained 1 base not matched to a gene. CDR3 amino acids: CASSRDRNQPQHF. The CDR3 DNA reads TGTGCCAGTAGTCGGGACAGGAATCAGCCCCAGCATTTT.

At least ten counts were recorded for this clone. This rearrangement joins TRBV20-1 to TRBJ1-1; D is uncertain. Trimming took off 3 bases at V and 1 base at J, with 9 bases between the two ends. Germline V gene data show CDR1 as DFQATT and CDR2 as SNEGSKA (reference sequence). The CDR3 is 13 amino acids. CDR3 protein: CSARQRRNTEAFF. CDR3 sequence (DNA): TGCAGTGCTAGGCAACGGCGGAACACTGAAGCTTTCTTT.

This clone was counted ten times or more. The J gene is TRBJ2-1, the V gene TRBV11-3, with TRBD2 matching 7 bases. The CDR3 extends over 16 amino acids. V shed 1 base and J 6 bases; nucleotides not matched to a gene: 9. Germline CDR1 is SGHNT and CDR2 is YENEEA. This CDR3 reads CASSLGSSGTRNEQFF. As DNA, the CDR3 is TGTGCCAGCAGCTTAGGATCGAGCGGGACCCGCAATGAGCAGTTCTTC.